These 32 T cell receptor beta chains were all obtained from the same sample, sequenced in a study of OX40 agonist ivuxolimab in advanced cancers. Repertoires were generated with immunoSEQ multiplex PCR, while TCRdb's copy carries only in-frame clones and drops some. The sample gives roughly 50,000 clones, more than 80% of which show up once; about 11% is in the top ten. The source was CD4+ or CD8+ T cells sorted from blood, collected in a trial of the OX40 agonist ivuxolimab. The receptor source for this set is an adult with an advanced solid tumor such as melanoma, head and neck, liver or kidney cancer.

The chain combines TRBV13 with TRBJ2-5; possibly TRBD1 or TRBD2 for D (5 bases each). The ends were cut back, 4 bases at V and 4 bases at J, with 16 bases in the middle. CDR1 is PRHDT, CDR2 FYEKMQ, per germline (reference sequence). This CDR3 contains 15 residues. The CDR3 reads CASSWGEGPRETQYF. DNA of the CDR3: TGTGCCAGCAGCTGGGGCGAGGGGCCCCGAGAGACCCAGTACTTC. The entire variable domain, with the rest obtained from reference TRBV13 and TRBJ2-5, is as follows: AAGVIQSPRHLIKEKRETATLKCYPIPRHDTVYWYQQGPGQDPQFLISFYEKMQSDKGSIPDRFSAQQFSDYHSELNMSSLELGDSALYFCASSWGEGPRETQYFGPGTRLLVL.

CDR3 region: CASSPRGLAGVRRQYF. DNA for the CDR3: TGTGCCAGCAGCCCTAGGGGGCTAGCGGGAGTAAGGAGGCAGTATTTT. This rearrangement joins TRBV11-3 to TRBJ2-3; 10 bases are a match to TRBD2. J lost 11 bases, V lost 5 bases, and 16 bases had no gene match. This CDR3 contains 16 residues. The germline CDR1 and CDR2 sequences are SGHNT and YENEEA. The full variable domain, its missing parts supplied by reference TRBV11-3 and TRBJ2-3, is EAGVVQSPRYKIIEKKQPVAFWCNPISGHNTLYWYLQNLGQGPELLIRYENEEAVDDSQLPKDRFSAERLKGVDSTLKIQPAELGDSAVYLCASSPRGLAGVRRQYFGPGTRLTVL.

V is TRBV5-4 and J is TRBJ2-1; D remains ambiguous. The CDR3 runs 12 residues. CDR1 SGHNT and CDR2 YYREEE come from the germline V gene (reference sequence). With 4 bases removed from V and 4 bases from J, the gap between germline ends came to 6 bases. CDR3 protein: CASSTSYNEQFF. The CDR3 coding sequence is TGTGCCAGCAGCACTTCATACAATGAGCAGTTCTTC.

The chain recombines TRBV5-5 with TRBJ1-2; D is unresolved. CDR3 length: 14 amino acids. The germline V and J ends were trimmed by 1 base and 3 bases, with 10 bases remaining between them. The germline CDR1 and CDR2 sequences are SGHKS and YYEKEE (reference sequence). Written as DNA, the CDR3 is TGTGCCAGCAGCTTGTATACGGAGGACTATGGCTACACCTTC. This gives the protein CASSLYTEDYGYTF.

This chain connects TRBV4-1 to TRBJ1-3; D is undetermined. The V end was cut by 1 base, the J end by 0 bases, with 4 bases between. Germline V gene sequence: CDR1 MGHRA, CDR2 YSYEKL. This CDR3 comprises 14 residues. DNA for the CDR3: TGCGCCAGCAGCCAAGGATCCTCTGGAAACACCATATATTTT. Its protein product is CASSQGSSGNTIYF.

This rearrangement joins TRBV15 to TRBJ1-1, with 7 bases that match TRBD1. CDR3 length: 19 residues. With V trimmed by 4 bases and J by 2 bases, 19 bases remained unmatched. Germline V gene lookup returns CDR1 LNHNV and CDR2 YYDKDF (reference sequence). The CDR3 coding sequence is TGTGCCACCAGCAACACCAGGACAGGAGCCCTTGGGGTTAACACTGAAGCTTTCTTT. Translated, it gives CATSNTRTGALGVNTEAFF.

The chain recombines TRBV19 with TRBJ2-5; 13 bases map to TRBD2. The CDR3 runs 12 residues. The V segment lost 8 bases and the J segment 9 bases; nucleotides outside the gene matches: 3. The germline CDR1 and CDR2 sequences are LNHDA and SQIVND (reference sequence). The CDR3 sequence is CASGTSGVPQYF. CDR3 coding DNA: TGTGCCAGTGGGACTAGCGGGGTCCCCCAGTACTTC.

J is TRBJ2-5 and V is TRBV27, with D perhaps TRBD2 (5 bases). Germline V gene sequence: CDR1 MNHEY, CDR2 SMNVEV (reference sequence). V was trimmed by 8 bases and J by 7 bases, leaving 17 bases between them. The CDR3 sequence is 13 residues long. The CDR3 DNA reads TGTGCCAGCCGGATCCTCGGGGTAGGGACCCAGTACTTC. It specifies CASRILGVGTQYF.

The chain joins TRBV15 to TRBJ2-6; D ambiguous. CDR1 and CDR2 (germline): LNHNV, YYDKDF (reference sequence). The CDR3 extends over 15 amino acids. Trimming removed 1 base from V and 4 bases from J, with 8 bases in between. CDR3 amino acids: CATSRGTQGANVLTF. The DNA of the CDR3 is TGTGCCACCAGCAGAGGGACCCAAGGGGCCAACGTCCTGACTTTC.

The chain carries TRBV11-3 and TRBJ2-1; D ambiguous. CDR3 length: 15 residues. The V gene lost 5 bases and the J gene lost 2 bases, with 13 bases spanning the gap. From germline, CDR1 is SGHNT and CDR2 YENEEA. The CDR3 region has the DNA TGTGCCAGCAGCCGGCTAGACGGAACCTACAATGAGCAGTTCTTC. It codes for CASSRLDGTYNEQFF. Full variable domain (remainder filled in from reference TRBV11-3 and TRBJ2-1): EAGVVQSPRYKIIEKKQPVAFWCNPISGHNTLYWYLQNLGQGPELLIRYENEEAVDDSQLPKDRFSAERLKGVDSTLKIQPAELGDSAVYLCASSRLDGTYNEQFFGPGTRLTVL.

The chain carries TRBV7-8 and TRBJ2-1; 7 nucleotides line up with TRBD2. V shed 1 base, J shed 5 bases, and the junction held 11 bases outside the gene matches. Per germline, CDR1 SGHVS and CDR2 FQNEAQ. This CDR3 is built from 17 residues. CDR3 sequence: CASSLVPRGLADNEQFF. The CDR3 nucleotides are TGTGCCAGCAGCTTAGTTCCTCGTGGGCTAGCGGACAATGAGCAGTTCTTC.

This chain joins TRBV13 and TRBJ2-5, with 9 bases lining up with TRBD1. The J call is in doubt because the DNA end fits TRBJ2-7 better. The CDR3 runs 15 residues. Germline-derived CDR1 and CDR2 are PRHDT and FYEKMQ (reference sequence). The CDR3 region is CASSLGGTGLDEQYF. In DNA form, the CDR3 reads TGTGCCAGCAGCTTAGGTGGGACAGGGCTCGACGAGCAGTACTTC.

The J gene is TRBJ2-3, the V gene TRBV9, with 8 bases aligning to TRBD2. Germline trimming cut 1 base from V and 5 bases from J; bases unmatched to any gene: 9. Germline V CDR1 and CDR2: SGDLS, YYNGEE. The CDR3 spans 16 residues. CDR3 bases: TGTGCCAGCAGCGTAAAGACGGGAGGGCCGGTAGATACGCAGTATTTT. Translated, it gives CASSVKTGGPVDTQYF.

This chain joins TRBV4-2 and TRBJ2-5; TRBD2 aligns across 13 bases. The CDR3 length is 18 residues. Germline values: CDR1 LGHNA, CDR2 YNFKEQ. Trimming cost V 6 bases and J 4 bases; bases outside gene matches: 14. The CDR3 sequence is CASSFSGTSGAEGETQYF. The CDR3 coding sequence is TGTGCCAGCAGTTTCTCTGGGACTAGCGGGGCGGAGGGAGAGACCCAGTACTTC.

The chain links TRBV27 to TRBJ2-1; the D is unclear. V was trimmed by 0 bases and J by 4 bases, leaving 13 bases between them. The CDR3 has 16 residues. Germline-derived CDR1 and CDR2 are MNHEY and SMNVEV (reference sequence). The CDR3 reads CASSLSVVSAYNEQFF. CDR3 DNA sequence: TGTGCCAGCAGTTTATCGGTGGTCTCAGCATACAATGAGCAGTTCTTC.

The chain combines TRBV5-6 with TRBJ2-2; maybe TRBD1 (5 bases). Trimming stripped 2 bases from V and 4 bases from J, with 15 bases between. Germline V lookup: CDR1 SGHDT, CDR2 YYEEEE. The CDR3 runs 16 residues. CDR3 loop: CASSFTGGSGTGELFF. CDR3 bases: TGTGCCAGCAGCTTCACAGGTGGCTCGGGCACCGGGGAGCTGTTTTTT.

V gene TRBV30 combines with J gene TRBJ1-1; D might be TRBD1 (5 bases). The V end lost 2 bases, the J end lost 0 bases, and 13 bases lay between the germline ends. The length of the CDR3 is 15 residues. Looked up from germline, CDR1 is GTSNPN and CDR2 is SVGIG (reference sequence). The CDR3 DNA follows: TGTGCCTGGAGTCTAAGGACACGTATGAACACTGAAGCTTTCTTT. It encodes CAWSLRTRMNTEAFF.

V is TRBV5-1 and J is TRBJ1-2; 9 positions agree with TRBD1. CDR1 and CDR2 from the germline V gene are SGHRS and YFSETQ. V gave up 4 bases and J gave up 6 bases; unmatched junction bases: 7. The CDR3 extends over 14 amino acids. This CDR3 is CASSPGQGINGYTF. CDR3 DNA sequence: TGCGCCAGCAGCCCGGGACAGGGAATCAATGGCTACACCTTC.

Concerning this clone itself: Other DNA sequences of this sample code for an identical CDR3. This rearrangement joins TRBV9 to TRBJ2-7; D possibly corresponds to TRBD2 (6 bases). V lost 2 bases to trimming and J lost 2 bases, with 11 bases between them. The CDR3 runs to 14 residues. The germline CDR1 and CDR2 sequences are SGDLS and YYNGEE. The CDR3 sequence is CASSVGGGTYEQYF. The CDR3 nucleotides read TGTGCCAGCAGCGTTGGGGGAGGTACCTACGAGCAGTACTTC. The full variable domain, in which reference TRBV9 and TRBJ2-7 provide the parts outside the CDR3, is DSGVTQTPKHLITATGQRVTLRCSPRSGDLSVYWYQQSLDQGLQFLIQYYNGEERAKGNILERFSAQQFPDLHSELNLSSLELGDSALYFCASSVGGGTYEQYFGPGTRLTVT.

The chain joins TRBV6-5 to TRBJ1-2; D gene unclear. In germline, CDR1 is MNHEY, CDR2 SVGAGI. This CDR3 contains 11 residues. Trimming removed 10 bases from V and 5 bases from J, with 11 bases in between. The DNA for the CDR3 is TGTGCCACCCACACCCCTTATGGCTACACCTTC. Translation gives CATHTPYGYTF.

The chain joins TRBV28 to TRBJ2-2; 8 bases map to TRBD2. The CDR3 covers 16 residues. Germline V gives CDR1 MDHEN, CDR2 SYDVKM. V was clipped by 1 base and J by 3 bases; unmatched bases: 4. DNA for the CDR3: TGTGCCAGCAGTTTATTTGTCGGGGGGGACACCGGGGAGCTGTTTTTT. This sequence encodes CASSLFVGGDTGELFF.

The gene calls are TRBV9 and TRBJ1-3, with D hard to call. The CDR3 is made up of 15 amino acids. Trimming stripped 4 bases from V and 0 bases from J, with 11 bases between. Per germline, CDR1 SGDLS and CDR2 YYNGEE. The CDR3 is CASSYSDFSGNTIYF. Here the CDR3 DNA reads TGTGCCAGCAGCTATTCGGATTTCTCTGGAAACACCATATATTTT.

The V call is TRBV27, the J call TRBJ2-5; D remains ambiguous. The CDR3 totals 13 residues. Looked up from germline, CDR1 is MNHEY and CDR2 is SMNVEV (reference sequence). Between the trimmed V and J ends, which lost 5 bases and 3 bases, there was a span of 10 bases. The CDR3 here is CASSRYSEETQYF. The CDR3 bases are TGTGCCAGCAGTCGTTACAGTGAAGAGACCCAGTACTTC.

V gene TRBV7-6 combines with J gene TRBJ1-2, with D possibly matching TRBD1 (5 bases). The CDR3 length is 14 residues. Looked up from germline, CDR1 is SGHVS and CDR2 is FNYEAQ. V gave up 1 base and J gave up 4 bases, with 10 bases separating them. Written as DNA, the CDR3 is TGTGCCAGCAGCTTAGGGGGCAGTACCTATGGCTACACCTTC. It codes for CASSLGGSTYGYTF. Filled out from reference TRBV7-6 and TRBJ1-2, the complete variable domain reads GAGVSQSPRYKVTKRGQDVALRCDPISGHVSLYWYRQALGQGPEFLTYFNYEAQQDKSGLPNDRFSAERPEGSISTLTIQRTEQRDSAMYRCASSLGGSTYGYTFGSGTRLTVV.

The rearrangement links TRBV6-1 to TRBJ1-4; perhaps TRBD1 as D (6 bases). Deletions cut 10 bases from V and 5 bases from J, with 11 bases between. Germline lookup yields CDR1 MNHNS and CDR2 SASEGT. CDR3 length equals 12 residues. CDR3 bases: TGTGCCATATTCGGACAGAATGAAAAACTGTTTTTT. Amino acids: CAIFGQNEKLFF.

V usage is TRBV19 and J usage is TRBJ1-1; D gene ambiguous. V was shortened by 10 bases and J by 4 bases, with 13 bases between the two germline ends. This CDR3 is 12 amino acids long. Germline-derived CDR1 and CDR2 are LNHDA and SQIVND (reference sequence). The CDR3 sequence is CATRNGATEAFF. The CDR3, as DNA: TGTGCCACCCGAAATGGTGCCACTGAAGCTTTCTTT.

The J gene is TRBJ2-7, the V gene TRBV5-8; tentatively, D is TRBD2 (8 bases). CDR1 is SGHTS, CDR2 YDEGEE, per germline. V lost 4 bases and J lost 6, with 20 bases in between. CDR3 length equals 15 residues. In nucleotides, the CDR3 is TGTGCCAGCAGCCAGGGGGGACTAGAAATCCCCGAGCAGTACTTC. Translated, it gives CASSQGGLEIPEQYF.

Written as DNA, the CDR3 is TGTGCCAGCAGCTTTGCCGAGACTAGGTACAATGAGCAGTTCTTC. Amino acid sequence: CASSFAETRYNEQFF. The rearrangement joins TRBV11-2 to TRBJ2-1; D is perhaps TRBD2 (6 bases). The CDR3 spans 15 residues. From germline, CDR1 is SGHAT and CDR2 FQNNGV. The germline V and J ends were trimmed by 3 bases and 4 bases, with 13 bases remaining between them. Looking up the rest from reference TRBV11-2 and TRBJ2-1 gives the full variable domain: EAGVAQSPRYKIIEKRQSVAFWCNPISGHATLYWYQQILGQGPKLLIQFQNNGVVDDSQLPKDRFSAERLKGVDSTLKIQPAKLEDSAVYLCASSFAETRYNEQFFGPGTRLTVL.

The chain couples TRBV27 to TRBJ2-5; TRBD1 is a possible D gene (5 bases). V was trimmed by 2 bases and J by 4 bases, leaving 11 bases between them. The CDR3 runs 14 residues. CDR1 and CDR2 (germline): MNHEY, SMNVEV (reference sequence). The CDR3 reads CASSLRQGLETQYF. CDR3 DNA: TGTGCCAGCAGTTTAAGGCAGGGTTTAGAGACCCAGTACTTC.

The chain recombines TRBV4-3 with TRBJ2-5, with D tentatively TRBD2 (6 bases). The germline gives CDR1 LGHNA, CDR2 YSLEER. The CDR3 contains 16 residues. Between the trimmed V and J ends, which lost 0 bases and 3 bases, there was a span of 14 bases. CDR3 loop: CASSQDELGEEETQYF. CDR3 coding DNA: TGCGCCAGCAGCCAAGACGAGTTAGGGGAGGAAGAGACCCAGTACTTC.

For the CDR3, the DNA is TGTGCCAGCAGCACCCGACAGGGGTCTAGCACAGATACGCAGTATTTT. The encoded protein is CASSTRQGSSTDTQYF. The V gene is TRBV7-9, the J gene TRBJ2-3; TRBD1 aligns across 8 bases. Trimming cost V 5 bases and J 0 bases; bases outside gene matches: 7. Germline CDR1 and CDR2: SEHNR and FQNEAQ (reference sequence). The CDR3 runs 16 residues.

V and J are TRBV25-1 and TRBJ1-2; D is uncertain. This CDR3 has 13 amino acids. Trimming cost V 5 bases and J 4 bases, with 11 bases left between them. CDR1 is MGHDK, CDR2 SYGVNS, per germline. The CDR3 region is CASSLGPAYGYTF. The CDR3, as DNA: TGTGCCAGCAGTCTGGGCCCCGCCTATGGCTACACCTTC.